This TCR beta chain was captured by sequencing in a study of blood T cells in healthy people across ages. Using a J-beta primer mix together with a sample-barcoded 5' primer, a second PCR was run for about 7 to 12 cycles. Tagging of each cDNA molecule was performed by a template-switch adaptor with 12 random nucleotides. TCRdb re-called the 5' RACE reads with MiXCR, one entry per CDR3 protein. The sample consists of about 970,000 distinct CDR3 sequences, about 53% of them appearing once. CDR1 and CDR2 (germline): SEHNR, FQNEAQ (reference sequence). CDR3 length: 17 amino acids. Trimming removed 5 bases at V and 4 bases at J, with 22 bases between. A note on this clonotype: Antigen unknown.

PBMCs, at least 6 million per sample, were isolated. Per sample, at least 5 micrograms of total RNA were extracted. General study findings and limits: Those diversity estimates obtained from one million T cells were thought to be underestimates.

Sequenced input: blood. V is TRBV7-9 and J is TRBJ2-3; D perhaps matches TRBD1 (7 bases). The source is a woman in her sixties or seventies in good health. The chain's CDR3 is CASSVTWRQGEADTQYF. The CDR3 DNA follows: TGTGCCAGCAGCGTAACGTGGAGGCAGGGGGAGGCAGATACGCAGTATTTT.